This T cell receptor beta chain was observed in a study of OX40 agonist ivuxolimab in advanced cancers. Study at large: The dose of intravenous ivuxolimab that patients received every 2 weeks ranged from 0.01 to 10 mg/kg. Eligibility admitted prior anti-PD-1, anti-PD-L1 or anti-CTLA-4 therapy; 35% to 40% had some. Study outcomes and limitations: Circulating CD4+ and CD8+ T cells showed clonal expansion by week 6 at 0.1 to 3.0 mg/kg. Partly responding patients at 0.1-3.0 mg/kg showed some of the smallest clonal expansion.

Concerning this clone: Its matching antigen is unknown.

Libraries were prepared by immunoSEQ multiplex PCR; TCRdb keeps only in-frame clonotypes and omits some of them. Among about 15,000 clones listed, 90% were seen once. The source material was CD4+ or CD8+ T cells sorted from blood, sampled in a trial of the OX40 agonist ivuxolimab. This receptor was obtained from an adult with an advanced solid tumor such as melanoma, head and neck, liver or kidney cancer.

DNA of the CDR3: TGCGCCAGCAGCCCGGGACTAGCGGGAGGTGAGCAGTACTTC. This encodes CASSPGLAGGEQYF. The chain carries TRBV4-3 and TRBJ2-7, with 15 bases aligning to TRBD2. After removal of 4 bases from V and 7 bases from J, the junction contained 2 bases not matched to a gene. Germline-derived CDR1 and CDR2 are LGHNA and YSLEER. The CDR3 has 14 residues.